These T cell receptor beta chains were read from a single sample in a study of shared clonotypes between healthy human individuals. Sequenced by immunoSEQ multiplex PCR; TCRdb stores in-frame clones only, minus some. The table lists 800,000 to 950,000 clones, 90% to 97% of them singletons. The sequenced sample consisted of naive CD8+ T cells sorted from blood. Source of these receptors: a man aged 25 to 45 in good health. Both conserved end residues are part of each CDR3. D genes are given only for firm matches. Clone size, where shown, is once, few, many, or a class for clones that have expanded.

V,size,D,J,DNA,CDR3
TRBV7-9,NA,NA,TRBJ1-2,TGTGCCAGCAGCCCCGCCGGTTGGGATGGCTACACCTTC,CASSPAGWDGYTF
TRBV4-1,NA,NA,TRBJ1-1,TGCGCCAGCAGCCAAGATTCACTCTACACTGAAGCTTTCTTT,CASSQDSLYTEAFF
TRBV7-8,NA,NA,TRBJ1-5,TGTGCCAGCAGCTTACGAGGTCGGGGAAGCAATCAGCCCCAGCATTTT,CASSLRGRGSNQPQHF
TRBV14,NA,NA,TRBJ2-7,TGTGCCAGCAGCCAAGATATAAGGACTATCGGACAGCCCAGCTCCTACGAGCAGTACTTC,CASSQDIRTIGQPSSYEQYF
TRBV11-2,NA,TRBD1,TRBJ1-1,TGTGCCAGCACCTCTAGTGCCGGGACAGCTCTCGAGGATTTCTTT,CASTSSAGTALEDFF
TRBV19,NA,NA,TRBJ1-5,TGTGCCAGTAGTACGCAGAGCCTACGCAATCAGCCCCAGCATTTT,CASSTQSLRNQPQHF
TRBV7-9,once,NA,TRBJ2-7,TGTGCCAGCAGCCTGGACAGCGCCGAGCAGTACTTC,CASSLDSAEQYF
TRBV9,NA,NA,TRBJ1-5,TGTGCCAGCAGCGTAGGGGTAGCTAGCAATCAGCCCCAGCATTTT,CASSVGVASNQPQHF
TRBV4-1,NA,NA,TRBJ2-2,TGCGCCAGCAGCCACGGACCGATCGGAACCGGGGAGCTGTTTTTT,CASSHGPIGTGELFF
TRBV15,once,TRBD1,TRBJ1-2,TGTGCCACCAGCAGAGTCCTAACGACAGGGAACGATGGCTACACCTTC,CATSRVLTTGNDGYTF
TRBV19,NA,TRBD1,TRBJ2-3,TGTGCCAGTAGTAACTCGGACAGGCCAGATACGCAGTATTTT,CASSNSDRPDTQYF
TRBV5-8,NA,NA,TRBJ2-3,TGTGCCAGCAGCTTAGCTGTACAGGGTACAGATACGCAGTATTTT,CASSLAVQGTDTQYF
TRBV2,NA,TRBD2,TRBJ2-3,TGTGCCAGCAATCAACTAGCGGGAGAGGATACGCAGTATTTT,CASNQLAGEDTQYF
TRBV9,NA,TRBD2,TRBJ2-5,TGTGCCAGCAGCGTAGGTCTAGCGGGAGTGGGAGAGACCCAGTACTTC,CASSVGLAGVGETQYF
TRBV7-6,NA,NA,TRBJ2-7,TGTGCCAGCAGCCCCGCCGGGAACCCCTACGAGCAGTACTTC,CASSPAGNPYEQYF
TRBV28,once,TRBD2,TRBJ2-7,TGTGCCAGCAGGTCAATAGCGGGAGGGCCAGGGTCCCTTCCCTACGAGCAGTACTTC,CASRSIAGGPGSLPYEQYF
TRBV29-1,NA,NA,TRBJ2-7,TGCAGCGTTGAAGATGGACAGAACTACGAGCAGTACTTC,CSVEDGQNYEQYF
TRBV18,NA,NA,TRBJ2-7,TGTGCCAGCTCACCTCGGGGAGGGGGAACCTACGAGCAGTACTTC,CASSPRGGGTYEQYF
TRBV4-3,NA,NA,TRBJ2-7,TGCGCCAGCAGCCAAAATTTGGCAGAAAACCCCTACGAGCAGTACTTC,CASSQNLAENPYEQYF
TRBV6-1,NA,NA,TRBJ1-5,TGTGCCAGCAGTGAGGGCGGTTGGGTTCAGCCCCAGCATTTT,CASSEGGWVQPQHF
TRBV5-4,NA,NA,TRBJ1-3,TGTGCCAGCAGCTTGGGACAGGTTGGAAACACCATATATTTT,CASSLGQVGNTIYF
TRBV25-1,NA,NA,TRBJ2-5,TGTGCCAGCAGTGAATATTTATCCGGGGGCCAGTACTTC,CASSEYLSGGQYF
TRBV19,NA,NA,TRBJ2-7,TGTGCCAGTAGTCTCCGGGGGTTTAGGACCTACGAGCAGTACTTC,CASSLRGFRTYEQYF
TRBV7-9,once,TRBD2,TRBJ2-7,TGTGCCAGCAGCTTAGCGACGGCGGGAGGTTCTACCGAGCAGTACTTC,CASSLATAGGSTEQYF
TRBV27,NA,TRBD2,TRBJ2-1,TGTGCCAGCAAACAAGGGCGGGTAGCGGGAGGGCCGGGAAATGAGCAGTTCTTC,CASKQGRVAGGPGNEQFF
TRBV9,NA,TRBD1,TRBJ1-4,TGTGCCAGCAGCGTAGTCCCGGGACAGGGGGAGGAAAAACTGTTTTTT,CASSVVPGQGEEKLFF